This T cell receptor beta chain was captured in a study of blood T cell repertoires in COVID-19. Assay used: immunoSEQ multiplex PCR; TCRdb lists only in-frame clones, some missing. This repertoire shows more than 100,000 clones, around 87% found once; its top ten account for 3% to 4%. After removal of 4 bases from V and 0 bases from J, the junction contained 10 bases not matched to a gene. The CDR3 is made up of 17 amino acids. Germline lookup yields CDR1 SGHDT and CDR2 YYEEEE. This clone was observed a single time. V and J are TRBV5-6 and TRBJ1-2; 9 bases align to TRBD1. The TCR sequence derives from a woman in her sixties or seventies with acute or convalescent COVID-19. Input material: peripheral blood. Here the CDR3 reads CASSPGTGRRSNYGYTF. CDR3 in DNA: TGTGCCAGCAGCCCCGGGACAGGGAGGCGATCTAACTATGGCTACACCTTC.